The clone carrying this TCR beta chain showed up just a few times. Its target is not known. This PCR relied on a set of 60 Vbeta primers and 13 Jbeta primers. Sequencing used immunoSEQ multiplex PCR; TCRdb keeps in-frame clones, though not all of them. Found here are some 190,000 clones, more than 75% of them singletons; the top ten hold about 2.5%. Germline lookup yields CDR1 SGHNT and CDR2 YYREEE (reference sequence). This CDR3 has 13 amino acids. Deletions cut 2 bases from V and 5 bases from J, with 10 bases between. The sample comes from a study of cytomegalovirus exposure and HLA in healthy donors. Study outcomes and limitations: The sole available immune exposure information was CMV serostatus. TCR beta sequences reportedly predicted most subjects' HLA-A and HLA-B alleles accurately. The listing of 150 to 200 TCR beta chains classed them as cytomegalovirus-associated. Roughly uniform depth of sequencing across donors was assumed in presence/absence analyses.

The origin of this receptor is a woman in her 30s in good health and CMV-seropositive. The chain recombines TRBV5-4 with TRBJ2-5; D is ambiguous. Sequencing used PBMCs. CDR3 sequence reads: CASSLVVLETQYF. CDR3 nucleotide sequence: TGTGCCAGCAGCTTAGTAGTTTTGGAGACCCAGTACTTC.